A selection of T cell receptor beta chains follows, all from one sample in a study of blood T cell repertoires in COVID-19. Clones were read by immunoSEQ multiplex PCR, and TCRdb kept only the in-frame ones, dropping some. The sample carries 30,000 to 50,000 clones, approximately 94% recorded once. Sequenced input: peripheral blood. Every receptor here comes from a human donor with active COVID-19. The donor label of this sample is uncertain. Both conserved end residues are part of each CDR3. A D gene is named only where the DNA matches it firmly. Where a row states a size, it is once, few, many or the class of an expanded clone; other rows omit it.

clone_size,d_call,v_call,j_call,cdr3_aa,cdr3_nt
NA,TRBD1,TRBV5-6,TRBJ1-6,CASRNRQGNTKINSPLHF,TGTGCCAGCAGGAATCGACAGGGAAATACGAAGATTAATTCACCCCTCCACTTT
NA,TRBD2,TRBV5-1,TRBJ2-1,CASSLEFLAAEYNEQFF,TGCGCCAGCAGCTTGGAGTTCCTAGCGGCTGAATACAATGAGCAGTTCTTC
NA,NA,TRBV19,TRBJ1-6,CASSPRQNLYNSPLHF,TGTGCCAGTAGTCCCCGACAGAACCTTTATAATTCACCCCTCCACTTT
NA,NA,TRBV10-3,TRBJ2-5,CAISVGFETQYF,TGTGCCATCAGTGTCGGGTTTGAGACCCAGTACTTC
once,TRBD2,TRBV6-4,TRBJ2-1,CASSQSGTLNEQFF,TGTGCCAGCAGCCAGAGCGGGACCCTCAATGAGCAGTTCTTC
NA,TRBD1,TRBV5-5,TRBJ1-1,CASSLELQGGEAFF,TGTGCCAGCAGCTTGGAGCTACAGGGGGGCGAAGCTTTCTTT
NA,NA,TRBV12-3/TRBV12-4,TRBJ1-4,CASSPGFGEKLFF,TGTGCCAGCAGTCCGGGGTTTGGTGAAAAACTGTTTTTT
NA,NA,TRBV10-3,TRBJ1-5,CAISESERALVSNRNQPQHF,TGTGCCATCAGTGAGAGTGAGAGGGCGTTGGTGTCTAATAGGAATCAGCCCCAGCATTTT
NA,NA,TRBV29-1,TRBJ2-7,CSVERTGTYEQYF,TGCAGCGTGGAGCGGACGGGCACCTACGAGCAGTACTTC
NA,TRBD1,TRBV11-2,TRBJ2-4,CASSLELDRGPKNIQYF,TGTGCCAGCAGCTTAGAGCTGGACAGGGGACCCAAAAACATTCAGTACTTC
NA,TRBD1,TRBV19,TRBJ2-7,CASSYRGRWDEQYF,TGTGCCAGTTCCTACAGGGGGCGTTGGGACGAGCAGTACTTC
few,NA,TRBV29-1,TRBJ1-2,CSVEAAGSYGYTF,TGCAGCGTTGAAGCGGCAGGCTCCTATGGCTACACCTTC
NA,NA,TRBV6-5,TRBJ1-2,CASSRGSYGYTF,TGTGCCAGCAGTAGGGGTTCCTATGGCTACACCTTC
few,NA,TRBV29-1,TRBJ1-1,CSVGKGLVNTEAFF,TGCAGCGTCGGTAAGGGACTGGTAAACACTGAAGCTTTCTTT
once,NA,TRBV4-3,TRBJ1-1,CASSQDLSVNTEAFF,TGCGCCAGCAGCCAAGATTTGTCCGTGAACACTGAAGCTTTCTTT